Each of the 15 T cell receptor beta chains below was sequenced from the same sample in a study of post-analysis software for immune sequencing data. The study, taken as a whole, reports: Higher frequency in patients than in controls was seen for roughly 5 TRBV segments, with TRBV5-6, TRBV5-1 and TRBV20-1 among them.

Researchers reported that TCR beta cDNA libraries carried unique molecular identifiers. One entry per CDR3 protein, called by TCRdb with MiXCR from the PCR reads. The sample lists approximately 160,000 distinct CDR3 sequences, approximately 28% occurring once. These receptors are not linked to any known antigen. Material: blood. The receptor source for this set is a girl aged 5-17 years with multiple sclerosis.

This clonotype came up many times. This sequence joins TRBV12-3 or TRBV12-4 and TRBJ2-7; TRBD1 agrees at 7 bases. The CDR3 runs 13 residues. Germline trimming cut 1 base from V and 6 bases from J; bases unmatched to any gene: 3. The CDR3 DNA reads TGTGCCAGCAGTTTAGTAGGGGGCAGCGAGCAGTACTTC. Its protein is CASSLVGGSEQYF.

This clonotype was seen more than once but under ten times. This rearrangement joins TRBV7-3 to TRBJ2-1; D is undetermined. The CDR3 runs to 13 residues. V lost 1 base, J lost 9 bases, and 10 bases lay in between. Per germline, CDR1 SGHTA and CDR2 FQGTGA. The CDR3 nucleotides read TGTGCCAGCAGCTTAAGTGTCGGCGCTGAGCAGTTCTTC. Protein sequence: CASSLSVGAEQFF.

Details on this clonotype: Given a much more abundant clone one base away, this may be a read error. This chain joins TRBV3-1 and TRBJ2-5, with a tentative D call TRBD2 (6 bases). This CDR3 contains 15 residues. V was cut by 0 bases and J by 11 bases, with 19 bases left in between. The germline gives CDR1 LGHDT, CDR2 YNNKEL (reference sequence). CDR3 bases: TGTGCCAGCAGCCAAGACACGGGAGTTTGGAATGAGCAGTACTTC. It codes for CASSQDTGVWNEQYF.

The chain joins TRBV14 to TRBJ2-1; D gene ambiguous. V was shortened by 4 bases and J by 0 bases, with 10 bases between the two germline ends. Germline CDR1 is SGHDN and CDR2 is FVKESK. This CDR3 comprises 15 residues. CDR3 in amino acids: CASSPLAYSYNEQFF. The CDR3 nucleotides read TGTGCCAGCAGCCCGTTGGCCTACTCCTACAATGAGCAGTTCTTC. The full variable domain, with the rest looked up from reference TRBV14 and TRBJ2-1, is EAGVTQFPSHSVIEKGQTVTLRCDPISGHDNLYWYRRVMGKEIKFLLHFVKESKQDESGMPNNRFLAERTGGTYSTLKVQPAELEDSGVYFCASSPLAYSYNEQFFGPGTRLTVL.

To note about this clonotype: Given a much more abundant clone one base away, this may be a read error. The chain joins TRBV12-3 or TRBV12-4 to TRBJ1-2; D is unclear. Deletions cut 4 bases from V and 6 bases from J, with 18 bases between. The CDR3 contains 15 residues. CDR3 sequence reads: CASSSGLKINHGYTF. The CDR3 DNA reads as TGTGCCAGCAGTTCCGGCCTAAAAATCAACCATGGCTACACCTTC.

The chain couples TRBV5-1 to TRBJ2-3; D may correspond to TRBD1 or TRBD2 (6 bases each). CDR3 length: 14 amino acids. The ends were cut back, 3 bases at V and 2 bases at J, with 10 bases in the middle. Germline-derived CDR1 and CDR2 are SGHRS and YFSETQ. The CDR3 reads CASSWGAATDTQYF. CDR3 DNA: TGCGCCAGCAGCTGGGGGGCGGCCACAGATACGCAGTATTTT.

This clonotype has more than one count but fewer than ten. The rearrangement uses TRBV5-5 and TRBJ1-1; the D is unclear. This CDR3 is built from 14 residues. V shed 0 bases and J shed 1 base, with 7 bases lying between them. Germline V gives CDR1 SGHKS, CDR2 YYEKEE (reference sequence). CDR3 region: CASSLAPKNTEAFF. Here the CDR3 DNA reads TGTGCCAGCAGCTTGGCCCCCAAGAACACTGAAGCTTTCTTT.

The J gene is TRBJ1-2, the V gene TRBV27, with D tentatively TRBD1 (5 bases). The CDR3 extends over 18 amino acids. Germline V gene data show CDR1 as MNHEY and CDR2 as SMNVEV (reference sequence). V lost 5 bases and J lost 2, with 24 bases in between. This CDR3 is CASSLAGGGVSKNYGYTF. The CDR3 nucleotides are TGTGCCAGCAGTCTCGCCGGGGGTGGGGTCTCAAAAAACTATGGCTACACCTTC.

This clonotype has a handful of counts. The CDR3 DNA sequence: TGTGCCAGCAGCTTAGTCGGGACCAATCAGCCCCAGCATTTT. It specifies CASSLVGTNQPQHF. V is TRBV7-8 and J is TRBJ1-5; D is possibly TRBD1 (5 bases). The CDR3 is 14 residues long. V lost 1 base and J 3 bases, leaving 7 bases between the germline ends. Germline CDR1 and CDR2: SGHVS and FQNEAQ.

V is TRBV28 and J is TRBJ1-1; D remains unclear. CDR1 and CDR2 (germline): MDHEN, SYDVKM. This CDR3 contains 15 residues. The germline V and J ends were trimmed by 0 bases and 0 bases, with 8 bases remaining between them. The CDR3 loop reads CASSLWGAMNTEAFF. In DNA, the CDR3 is TGTGCCAGCAGTTTATGGGGAGCGATGAACACTGAAGCTTTCTTT.

This clonotype was seen a handful of times. V and J are TRBV6-2 or TRBV6-3 and TRBJ2-1, with 10 bases lining up with TRBD2. Trimming at V came to 3 bases and at J to 0 bases, leaving 2 bases not matched to a gene. There are 16 residues in the CDR3. Germline CDR1 and CDR2: MNHEY and SVGEGT. CDR3 residues: CASSYVAGGSYNEQFF. The CDR3 nucleotides are TGTGCCAGCAGTTATGTAGCGGGAGGCTCCTACAATGAGCAGTTCTTC.

The chain employs TRBV30 and TRBJ1-4; D is unclear. The CDR3 sequence is 11 residues long. V was clipped by 0 bases and J by 13 bases, with 9 bases between them. The germline V gene has CDR1 GTSNPN and CDR2 SVGIG (reference sequence). The CDR3 sequence: CAWSVYRGLFF. The CDR3 bases are TGTGCCTGGAGTGTCTACCGAGGACTGTTTTTT.

Many counts were recorded for this clonotype. The rearrangement uses TRBV20-1 and TRBJ2-7, with D hard to call. The CDR3 runs 14 residues. Germline CDR1 DFQATT, CDR2 SNEGSKA (reference sequence). Trimming pared 0 bases from V and 0 bases from J, leaving 9 bases between. The CDR3 nucleotides are TGCAGTGCTAGAGATCTTCGGGCCTCCTACGAGCAGTACTTC. This encodes CSARDLRASYEQYF.

This clonotype was detected a few times. The chain links TRBV28 to TRBJ1-2; 7 nucleotides line up with TRBD1. Per germline, CDR1 MDHEN and CDR2 SYDVKM. Germline trimming cut 2 bases from V and 4 bases from J; bases unmatched to any gene: 10. The CDR3 totals 16 residues. In DNA, the CDR3 is TGTGCCAGCAGTTTAATACGGGCAGGGGGATCCTATGGCTACACCTTC. This translates into CASSLIRAGGSYGYTF.

This clonotype was picked up a small number of times. This sequence joins TRBV4-1 and TRBJ2-5; 7 bases are shared with TRBD2. The CDR3 covers 16 residues. Germline V gene data show CDR1 as MGHRA and CDR2 as YSYEKL. Trimming removed 0 bases from V and 4 bases from J; junction bases left unmatched: 8. CDR3 residues: CASSQDGRGSRETQYF. The CDR3 coding sequence is TGCGCCAGCAGCCAAGATGGGAGGGGCTCCCGAGAGACCCAGTACTTC.